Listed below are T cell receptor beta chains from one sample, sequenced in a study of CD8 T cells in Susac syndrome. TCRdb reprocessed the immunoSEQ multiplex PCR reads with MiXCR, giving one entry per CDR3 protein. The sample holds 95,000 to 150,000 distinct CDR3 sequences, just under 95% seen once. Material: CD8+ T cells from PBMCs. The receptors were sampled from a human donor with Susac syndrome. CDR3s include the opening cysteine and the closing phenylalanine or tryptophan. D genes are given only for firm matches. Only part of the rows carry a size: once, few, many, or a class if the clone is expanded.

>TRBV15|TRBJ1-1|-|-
TGTGCCACCAGCCAAGTTGGACCGGGACCTGAAGCTTTCTTT
CATSQVGPGPEAFF
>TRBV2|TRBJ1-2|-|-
TGTGCCAGCAGTGAAGAGGACGAGGGTATTGGCTACACCTTC
CASSEEDEGIGYTF
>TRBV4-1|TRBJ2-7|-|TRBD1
TGCGCCAGCAGCCAACAGGGACAGGGGGCCTACGAGCAGTACTTC
CASSQQGQGAYEQYF
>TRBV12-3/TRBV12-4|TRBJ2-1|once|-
TGTGCCAGCGAGGGAGGTGGTGAGCAGTTCTTC
CASEGGGEQFF
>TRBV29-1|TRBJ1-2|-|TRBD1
TGCAGCGTCGGGACAGACTATGGCTACACCTTC
CSVGTDYGYTF
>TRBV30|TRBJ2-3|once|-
TGTGCCTGGAGTCCCCAGGGCACAGATACGCAGTATTTT
CAWSPQGTDTQYF
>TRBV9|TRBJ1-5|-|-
TGTGCCAGCAGCCCCACGGGACTGAACAATCAGCCCCAGCATTTT
CASSPTGLNNQPQHF
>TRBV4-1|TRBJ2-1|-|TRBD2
TGCGCCAGCAGCCAAGTGCGGCGGGGGGATGAGCAGTTCTTC
CASSQVRRGDEQFF
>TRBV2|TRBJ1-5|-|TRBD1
TGTGCCAGCAGTGAACTTCCCACCCGGGACAGGGAGCGACAGCCCCAGCATTTT
CASSELPTRDRERQPQHF
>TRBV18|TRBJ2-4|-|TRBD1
TGTGCCAGCTCACCACCCCCTGGACAGGGAGGAGGGAACATTCAGTACTTC
CASSPPPGQGGGNIQYF
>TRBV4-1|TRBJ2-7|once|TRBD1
TGCGCCAGCAGCCTCTTCCCGGGACAGGGGGCGGACGAGCAGTACTTC
CASSLFPGQGADEQYF
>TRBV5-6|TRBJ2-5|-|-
TGTGCCAGCAGCTTTGGTCTAGGGGAAGAGACCCAGTACTTC
CASSFGLGEETQYF
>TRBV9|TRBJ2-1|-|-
TGTGCCAGCAGCGTAGAGGGCTTAACCTCCTACAATGAGCAGTTCTTC
CASSVEGLTSYNEQFF
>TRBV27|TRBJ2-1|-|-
TGTGCCAGCAGTTTTAGCAATGAGCAGTTCTTC
CASSFSNEQFF
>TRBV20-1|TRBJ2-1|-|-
TGCAGTGCTAGACTCCTCATTATGGGGAATGAGCAGTTCTTC
CSARLLIMGNEQFF
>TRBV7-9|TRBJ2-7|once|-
TGTGCCAGCAGCGCACCCCCCGCCTACGAGCAGTACTTC
CASSAPPAYEQYF
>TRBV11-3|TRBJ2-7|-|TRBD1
TGTGCCAGCAGCTTAGAGCAGGGGGCGCGGGAGCAGTACTTC
CASSLEQGAREQYF